A single sample is the source of the 8 T cell receptor beta chains below, sequenced in a study of T cells in Graves' hyperthyroidism and ophthalmopathy. Amplification yielded TCR beta CDR3 regions, with RNA transcripts as the source. First-round RT-PCR of the TCR CDR3 relied on the HTBI primer set. TCRdb re-called the multiplex PCR reads through MiXCR, storing one row per CDR3 protein. This sample yields 40,000 or so distinct CDR3 sequences, of which 49% are seen a single time; approximately 6.2% belongs to the top ten. The sample comprised blood. Receptor source: a woman aged 50 to 60 with Graves' hyperthyroidism that later progressed to Graves' ophthalmopathy.

This clonotype has at least ten counts. The chain links TRBV19 to TRBJ2-1; TRBD2 is a possible D gene (5 bases). The germline gives CDR1 LNHDA, CDR2 SQIVND (reference sequence). This CDR3 is 15 amino acids long. Trimming pared 6 bases from V and 1 base from J, leaving 13 bases between. The CDR3 is CASSRSGRSYNEQFF. Written as DNA, the CDR3 is TGTGCCAGTAGCCGAAGCGGCCGATCCTACAATGAGCAGTTCTTC.

The sample holds many counts of this clonotype. V usage is TRBV19 and J usage is TRBJ2-3; TRBD2 matches 7 bases. The trim removed 6 bases at V and 2 bases at J, leaving 8 bases unmatched. The CDR3 is made up of 15 amino acids. Germline V gene sequence: CDR1 LNHDA, CDR2 SQIVND (reference sequence). The CDR3 loop reads CASRGRAGITDTQYF. The CDR3 coding sequence is TGTGCCAGTAGGGGTAGAGCGGGAATCACAGATACGCAGTATTTT.

The chain is built from TRBV20-1 and TRBJ2-1; 9 positions agree with TRBD2. Trimming took 1 base from V and 0 from J; bases not matched to a gene: 7. Germline V lookup: CDR1 DFQATT, CDR2 SNEGSKA (reference sequence). This CDR3 has 17 residues. The CDR3: CSARGVAGAFSYNEQFF. The CDR3 DNA follows: TGCAGTGCTAGAGGGGTAGCGGGAGCCTTCTCCTACAATGAGCAGTTCTTC.

In this sample, this clonotype turned up many times. The J gene is TRBJ1-5, the V gene TRBV30; D is perhaps TRBD1 (6 bases). Germline values: CDR1 GTSNPN, CDR2 SVGIG (reference sequence). CDR3 size: 13 residues. V lost 1 base and J lost 2, with 6 bases in between. CDR3 nucleotides: TGTGCCTGGAGTGGACAGGGCAATCAGCCCCAGCATTTT. Its translation: CAWSGQGNQPQHF.

The chain has TRBV6-1 and TRBJ2-2; D may be TRBD1 (5 bases). The CDR3 has 12 residues. With 6 bases removed from V and 8 bases from J, the gap between germline ends came to 10 bases. Looked up from germline, CDR1 is MNHNS and CDR2 is SASEGT. Here the CDR3 reads CASSQNRGELFF. DNA for the CDR3: TGTGCCAGCAGCCAGAACAGGGGGGAGCTGTTTTTT.

There are many counts of this clonotype. At one of its ends the junction is not consistent with the germline gene, which may arise from a read error. The gene calls are TRBV7-7 and TRBJ1-1; D unresolved. Germline values: CDR1 SSHAT, CDR2 FNYEAQ (reference sequence). The CDR3 has 14 residues. CDR3 amino acids: CASSPSVGSRGAFF. Written as DNA, the CDR3 is TGTGCTAGCAGCCCCTCCGTTGGCAGCCGCGGAGCTTTCTTT.

A few counts support this clonotype. The rearrangement joins TRBV18 to TRBJ2-4, with 8 bases that match TRBD1. The CDR3 covers 16 residues. The germline V gene has CDR1 KGHSH and CDR2 LQKENI. After removal of 4 bases from V and 4 bases from J, the junction contained 9 bases not matched to a gene. This CDR3 reads CASSRVPDRAKNIQYF. In DNA form, the CDR3 reads TGTGCCAGCTCACGCGTGCCGGACAGGGCTAAAAACATTCAGTACTTC.

By sample share, this clonotype is medium-sized (0.01 to 0.1%). The V and J genes are TRBV29-1 and TRBJ1-5, with D possibly being TRBD1 (5 bases). CDR3 length: 14 amino acids. Trimming pared 4 bases from V and 4 bases from J, leaving 14 bases between. Germline CDR1 SQVTM, CDR2 ANQGSEA. In DNA, the CDR3 is TGCAGCGTTGGATCCTTGGGGGTTAATCAGCCCCAGCATTTT. It yields the protein CSVGSLGVNQPQHF.